Reported below is one TCR beta chain. This clone was seen only a few times. Its specific antigen is unknown. No base quality values were provided; no much bigger clone lies one nucleotide off. This specimen comes from a study of memory CD4+ T cells and cytomegalovirus serostatus (dated by TCRdb to about 2019). Regarding the study in general: The cohort comprised about 35 healthy Belgian adults, 9 CMV seropositive and around 24 CMV seronegative. To replicate a published TCR-based CMV serostatus classifier, the study sequenced CD4+ memory TCRbeta repertoires from a Belgian cohort whose cytomegalovirus serostatus was known. Study-wide findings and limitations: Among the roughly 160 previously reported CMV-associated TCRbeta sequences, 67 showed up in the CD4+ memory repertoires, with each one found in between one and five individuals. The results were interpreted as suggesting that the CMV-associated TCR signature is largely present in the CD4+ memory repertoire. CMV serostatus prediction reached a median bootstrapped AUC of nearly 0.96 with the original framework and around 0.91 with a US-trained random forest. Only CD4+CD45RO+ memory cells were sequenced, in contrast to the original study, which included naive and memory CD4+ and CD8+ populations. The original-framework classifier achieved a median bootstrapped AUC of roughly 0.95 with a 95% CI of 0.76-1.00 on the Belgian cohort.

The Quick-DNA Microprep Kit was used to extract genomic DNA from the sorted cells. Amplification of TCRbeta DNA was done with the immunoSEQ hsTCRbeta kit, following the protocol from the manufacturer. An Illumina MiSeq instrument was used to sequence the TCRbeta libraries. Per the original workflow: Removing out-of-frame sequences left about 2,300,000 distinct TCRbeta sequences, an average of around 67,000 per individual. Two values were used to score each individual: the count of 164 previously reported CMV-associated TCRbeta sequences and the total count of productive distinct TCRbeta sequences. A beta-binomial model was reimplemented in Python, and scikit-learn random forests with default parameters were trained on data from the US cohort. Classifier performance on the Belgian cohort was summarized as median AUC with percentile confidence intervals over 10,000 bootstrap iterations. This is the immuneACCESS table as TCRdb keeps it, with only in-frame sequences that have V and J called. A part of the clones is gone; compared with another copy, unresolved V genes explain less than half, and the rest is unexplained. D and trimming were read from the DNA, whereas the V and J calls and clone size are those reported in that table. The sample records 60,000 or so clones, under 90% of which are singletons. The ten largest clones take up approximately 0.5% of the sample.

CDR1 is given as MNHNS and CDR2 as SASEGT, both from the germline V gene. V lost 1 base and J lost 4 bases, and the count of bases not matched to a germline gene is 3. Its CDR3 holds 16 amino acids, cysteine through phenylalanine. Only the CDR3 DNA stays, 48 bases, in frame from base 1. Single viable CD3+CD4+CD8-CD45RO+ cells were sorted as memory CD4+ T cells on a FACSAria II. CMV serostatus was assessed using a Roche Elecsys assay, by which serum IgG against CMV pp150, pp28, p38 and p52 was detected. After thawing, total CD4+ T cells were enriched by positive selection with CD4 magnetic microbeads. Samples originated from another study that specifically interrogated the CD4+ T cell memory repertoire. Peripheral blood mononuclear cells were isolated and cryopreserved according to standard operating procedures, and serum was kept at -80 degrees C. Staining used CD3-PerCP (BW264/56), CD4-APC (RPA-T4), CD45RO-PE (UCHT1) and CD8-Pacific Orange (3B5) antibodies, with Sytox blue excluding non-viable cells.

The sequenced material came from memory CD4+ T cells from blood. The clonotype comes from an adult in good health and CMV-seronegative. Some clones in this sample may be carry-over from other donors' samples. The chain uses TRBV6-1 and TRBJ2-3, with 12 bases in between that match TRBD1. The CDR3 corresponds to CASSEVGTGGSDTQYF. The DNA reads as follows: TGTGCCAGCAGTGAAGTCGGGACAGGGGGCTCAGATACGCAGTATTTT.